This T cell receptor beta chain came from a study of graft-versus-host responses after intestinal transplantation. Overall study: All recipients got anti-thymocyte globulin induction, then tacrolimus and steroids for 2 to 4 years.

On this clone: Its antigen is currently unknown.

V was shortened by 5 bases and J by 5 bases, with 21 bases between the two germline ends. Germline CDR1 and CDR2: SGHTA and FQGNSA. The CDR3 covers 16 residues. Study-wide points: The highest levels of circulating GvH clones went along with early declines in HvG clones after transplant. Recipient marrow held GvH clones, some first seen in ileum or blood.

The table came from immunoSEQ multiplex PCR; TCRdb's copy has only in-frame clones and leaves some out. The table has approximately 97,000 clones, 90% to 95% seen once; the top ten hold about 0.18%. This specimen consisted of unstimulated CD4+ T cells sorted from spleen or lymph node cells, obtained before transplant. This sequence was found in a human donor who was the organ donor for an intestinal transplant. The chain recombines TRBV7-2 with TRBJ2-5; weak D call: TRBD2 (5 bases). The CDR3 DNA follows: TGTGCCAGCAGCCCACACCCTCGGGCCCGAGGGGAGACCCAGTACTTC. Its protein product is CASSPHPRARGETQYF.